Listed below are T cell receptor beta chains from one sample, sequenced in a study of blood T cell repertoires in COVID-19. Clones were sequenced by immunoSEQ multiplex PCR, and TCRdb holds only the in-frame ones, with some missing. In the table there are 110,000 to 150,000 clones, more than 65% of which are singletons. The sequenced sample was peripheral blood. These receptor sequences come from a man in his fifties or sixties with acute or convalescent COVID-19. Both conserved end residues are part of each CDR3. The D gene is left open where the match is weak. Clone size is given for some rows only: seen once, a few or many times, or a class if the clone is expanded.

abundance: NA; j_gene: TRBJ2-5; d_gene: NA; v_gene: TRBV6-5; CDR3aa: CASSYSEEGETQYF; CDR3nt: TGTGCCAGCAGTTACTCTGAGGAGGGAGAGACCCAGTACTTC
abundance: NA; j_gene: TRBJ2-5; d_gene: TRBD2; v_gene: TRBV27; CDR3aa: CASSRTGGRDQETQYF; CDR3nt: TGTGCCAGCAGTAGGACGGGAGGCCGAGATCAAGAGACCCAGTACTTC
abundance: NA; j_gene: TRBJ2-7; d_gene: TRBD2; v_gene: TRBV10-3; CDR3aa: CAMGGGNYEQYF; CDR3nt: TGTGCCATGGGCGGGGGGAACTACGAGCAGTACTTC
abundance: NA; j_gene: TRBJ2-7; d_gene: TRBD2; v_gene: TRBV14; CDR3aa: CASSRGSLEFYEQYF; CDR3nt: TGTGCCAGCAGCCGCGGGAGTCTGGAATTCTACGAGCAGTACTTC
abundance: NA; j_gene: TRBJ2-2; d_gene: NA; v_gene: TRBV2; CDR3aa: CASRTGLIANTGELFF; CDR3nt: TGTGCCAGCAGAACGGGACTGATAGCGAACACCGGGGAGCTGTTTTTT
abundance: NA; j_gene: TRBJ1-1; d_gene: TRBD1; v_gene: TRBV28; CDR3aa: CASSPGTENTEAFF; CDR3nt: TGTGCCAGCAGCCCAGGGACAGAGAACACTGAAGCTTTCTTT
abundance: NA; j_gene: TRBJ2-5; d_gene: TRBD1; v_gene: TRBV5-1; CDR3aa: CASSPTVLRDRVQETQYF; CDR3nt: TGCGCCAGCAGCCCTACGGTATTACGGGACAGGGTCCAAGAGACCCAGTACTTC
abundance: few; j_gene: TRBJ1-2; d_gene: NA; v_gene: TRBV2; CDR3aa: CASSDPARQGQGYTF; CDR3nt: TGTGCCAGCAGTGACCCAGCACGGCAGGGTCAAGGCTACACCTTC
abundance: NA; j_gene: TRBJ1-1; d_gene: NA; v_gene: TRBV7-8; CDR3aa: CASIQGITHRDRANTEAFF; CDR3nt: TGTGCCAGCATCCAGGGGATAACTCACCGGGATCGGGCCAACACTGAAGCTTTCTTT
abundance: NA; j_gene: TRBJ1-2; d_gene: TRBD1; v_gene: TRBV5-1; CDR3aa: CASSVGGQGYGYTF; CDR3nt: TGCGCCAGCAGCGTGGGGGGACAGGGCTATGGCTACACCTTC
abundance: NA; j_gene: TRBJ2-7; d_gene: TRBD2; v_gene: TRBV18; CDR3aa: CASSPPGGRASYEQYF; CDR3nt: TGTGCCAGCTCACCCCCGGGTGGGAGGGCCTCTTACGAGCAGTACTTC
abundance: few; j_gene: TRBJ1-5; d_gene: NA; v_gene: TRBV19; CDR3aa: CASSIHSDTDSNQPQHF; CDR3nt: TGTGCCAGTAGTATCCACTCGGACACGGATAGCAATCAGCCCCAGCATTTT
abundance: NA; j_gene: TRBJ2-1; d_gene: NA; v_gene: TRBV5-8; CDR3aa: CASSITNNEQFF; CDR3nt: TGTGCCAGCAGCATAACAAACAATGAGCAGTTCTTC
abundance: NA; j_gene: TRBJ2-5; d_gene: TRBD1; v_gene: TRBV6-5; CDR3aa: CASSYFGQGAGTQYF; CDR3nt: TGTGCCAGCAGTTACTTTGGACAGGGGGCAGGGACCCAGTACTTC
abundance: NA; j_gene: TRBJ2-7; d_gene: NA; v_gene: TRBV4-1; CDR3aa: CASSQTGGAYEQYF; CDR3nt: TGCGCCAGCAGCCAGACAGGAGGAGCCTACGAGCAGTACTTC
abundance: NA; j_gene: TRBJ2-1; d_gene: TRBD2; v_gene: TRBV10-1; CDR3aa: CASSGGLAGDSRMVEQFF; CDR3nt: TGCGCCAGCAGTGGTGGACTAGCGGGAGATTCCCGGATGGTTGAGCAGTTCTTC
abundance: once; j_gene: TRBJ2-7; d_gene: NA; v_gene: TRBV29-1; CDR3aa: CSVRSQLYEQYF; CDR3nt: TGCAGCGTTCGTAGCCAACTGTACGAGCAGTACTTC
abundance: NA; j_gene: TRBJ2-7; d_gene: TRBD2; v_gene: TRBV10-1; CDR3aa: CASSESKSGSGSAYF; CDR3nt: TGCGCCAGCAGTGAGTCGAAGAGTGGAAGCGGGAGTGCCTACTTC
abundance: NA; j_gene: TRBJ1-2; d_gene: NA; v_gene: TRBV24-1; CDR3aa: CATSDQWYGYTF; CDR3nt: TGTGCCACCAGTGATCAGTGGTATGGCTACACCTTC
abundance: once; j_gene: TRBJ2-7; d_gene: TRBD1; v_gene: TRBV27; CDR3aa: CASSPGQGVRTYEQYF; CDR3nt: TGTGCCAGCAGTCCGGGACAGGGAGTAAGGACCTACGAGCAGTACTTC
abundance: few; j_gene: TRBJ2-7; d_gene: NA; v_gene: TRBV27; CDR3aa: CASSLLSSPEQYF; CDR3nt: TGTGCCAGCAGTTTATTGAGTAGCCCGGAGCAGTACTTC
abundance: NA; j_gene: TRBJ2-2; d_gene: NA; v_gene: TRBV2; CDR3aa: CASSPNRVTGELFF; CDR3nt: TGTGCCAGCAGCCCTAACAGGGTCACCGGGGAGCTGTTTTTT
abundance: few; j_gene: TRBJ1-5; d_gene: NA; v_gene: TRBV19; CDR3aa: CASSTATFQPQHF; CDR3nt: TGTGCCAGTTCGACAGCTACGTTCCAGCCCCAGCATTTT
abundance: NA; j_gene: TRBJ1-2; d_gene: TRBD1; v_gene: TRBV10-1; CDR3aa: CASSRDRDYGYTF; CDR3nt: TGCGCCAGCAGCCGGGACAGGGACTATGGCTACACCTTC
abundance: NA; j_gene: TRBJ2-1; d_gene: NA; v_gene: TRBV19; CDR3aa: CASNPDPSSYNEQFF; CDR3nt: TGTGCCAGTAACCCCGACCCTAGCTCCTACAATGAGCAGTTCTTC
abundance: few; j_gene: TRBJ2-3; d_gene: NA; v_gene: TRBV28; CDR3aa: CASSLTVATDTQYF; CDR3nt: TGTGCCAGCAGTTTGACAGTCGCCACAGATACGCAGTATTTT
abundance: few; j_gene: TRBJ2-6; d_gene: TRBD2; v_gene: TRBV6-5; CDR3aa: CASSYWGGAGANVLTF; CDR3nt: TGTGCCAGCAGTTACTGGGGGGGTGCTGGGGCCAACGTCCTGACTTTC
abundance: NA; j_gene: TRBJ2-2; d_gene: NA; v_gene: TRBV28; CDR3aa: CASSLLRELYTGELFF; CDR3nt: TGTGCCAGCAGTTTATTACGGGAGCTGTACACCGGGGAGCTGTTTTTT
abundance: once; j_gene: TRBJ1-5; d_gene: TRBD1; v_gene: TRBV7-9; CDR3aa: CASSPTGWDQPQHF; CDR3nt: TGTGCCAGCAGCCCGACAGGGTGGGATCAGCCCCAGCATTTT
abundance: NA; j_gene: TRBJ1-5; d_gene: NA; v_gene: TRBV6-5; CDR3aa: CASSRDNQRNQPQHF; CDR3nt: TGTGCCAGCAGTCGGGACAACCAAAGGAATCAGCCCCAGCATTTT
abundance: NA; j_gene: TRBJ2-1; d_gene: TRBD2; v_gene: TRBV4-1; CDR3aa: CASSQTSAGGYNEQFF; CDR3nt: TGCGCCAGCAGCCAGACCTCGGCGGGAGGGTACAATGAGCAGTTCTTC
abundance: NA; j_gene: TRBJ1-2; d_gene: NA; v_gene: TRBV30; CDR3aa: CAWNTGRSYGYTF; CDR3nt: TGTGCCTGGAATACAGGGAGAAGCTATGGCTACACCTTC
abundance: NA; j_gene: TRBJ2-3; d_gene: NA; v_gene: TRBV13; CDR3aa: CASSLFGMYTDTQYF; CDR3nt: TGTGCCAGCAGCTTATTTGGCATGTACACAGATACGCAGTATTTT
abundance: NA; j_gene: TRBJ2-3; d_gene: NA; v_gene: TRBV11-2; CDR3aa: CASSPNRGLGTDTQYF; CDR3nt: TGTGCCAGCAGCCCTAATCGAGGATTGGGCACAGATACGCAGTATTTT
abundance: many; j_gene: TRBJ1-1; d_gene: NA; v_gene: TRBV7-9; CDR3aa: CASSLKRGRSTEAFF; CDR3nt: TGTGCCAGCAGCCTAAAGCGAGGAAGGAGTACTGAAGCTTTCTTT
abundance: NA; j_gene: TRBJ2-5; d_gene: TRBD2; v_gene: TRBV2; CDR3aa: CASSEAGLEETQYF; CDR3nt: TGTGCCAGCAGTGAGGCGGGACTAGAAGAGACCCAGTACTTC
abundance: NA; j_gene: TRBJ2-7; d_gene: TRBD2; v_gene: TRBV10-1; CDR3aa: CASSEGSGSSYEQYF; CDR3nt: TGCGCCAGCAGTGAGGGGAGCGGGAGTTCCTACGAGCAGTACTTC
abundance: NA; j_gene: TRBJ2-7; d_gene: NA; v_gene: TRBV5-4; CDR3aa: CASSLANAAGEQYF; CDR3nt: TGTGCCAGCAGCTTGGCCAACGCGGCCGGCGAGCAGTACTTC
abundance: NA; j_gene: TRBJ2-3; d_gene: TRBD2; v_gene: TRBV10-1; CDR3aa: CASTGTTSGPDTQYF; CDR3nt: TGCGCCAGCACCGGGACTACCTCGGGGCCAGATACGCAGTATTTT
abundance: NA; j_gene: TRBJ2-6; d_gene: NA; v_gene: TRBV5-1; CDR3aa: CASSDNSGANVLTF; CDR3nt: TGCGCCAGCAGCGACAACTCTGGGGCCAACGTCCTGACTTTC
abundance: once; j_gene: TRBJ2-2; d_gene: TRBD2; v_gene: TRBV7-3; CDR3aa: CASSLILGGANTGELFF; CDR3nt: TGTGCCAGCAGCTTAATCCTTGGGGGGGCGAACACCGGGGAGCTGTTTTTT
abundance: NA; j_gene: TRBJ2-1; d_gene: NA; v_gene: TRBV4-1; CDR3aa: CASSERLKQFF; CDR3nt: TGCGCCAGCAGCGAAAGACTAAAGCAGTTCTTC
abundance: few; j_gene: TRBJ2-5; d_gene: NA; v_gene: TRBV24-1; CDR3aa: CATSDFDSKETQYF; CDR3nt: TGTGCCACCAGTGATTTTGACAGTAAAGAGACCCAGTACTTC
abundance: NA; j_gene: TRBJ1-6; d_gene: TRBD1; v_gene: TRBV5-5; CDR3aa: CASSSWTGGYNSPLHF; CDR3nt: TGTGCCAGCAGCTCTTGGACAGGGGGTTATAATTCACCCCTCCACTTT
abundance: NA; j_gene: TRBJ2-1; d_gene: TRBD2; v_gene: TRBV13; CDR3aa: CASSVAGRYNEQFF; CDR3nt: TGTGCCAGCAGTGTAGCGGGGAGGTACAATGAGCAGTTCTTC
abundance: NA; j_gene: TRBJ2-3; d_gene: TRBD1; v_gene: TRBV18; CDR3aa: CASSRQGRSITDTQYF; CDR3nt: TGTGCCAGCTCACGACAGGGCCGATCGATCACAGATACGCAGTATTTT
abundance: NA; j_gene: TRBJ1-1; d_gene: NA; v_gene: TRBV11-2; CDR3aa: CASSLGGGDTEAFF; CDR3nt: TGTGCCAGCAGCTTAGGGGGGGGCGACACTGAAGCTTTCTTT
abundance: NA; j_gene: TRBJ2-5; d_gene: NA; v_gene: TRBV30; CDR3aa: CAWSVAASSQYF; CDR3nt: TGTGCCTGGAGTGTTGCCGCTAGCTCTCAGTACTTC
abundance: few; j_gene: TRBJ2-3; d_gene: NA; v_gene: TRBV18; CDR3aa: CASSPVNTDTQYF; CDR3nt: TGTGCCAGCTCACCAGTCAACACAGATACGCAGTATTTT
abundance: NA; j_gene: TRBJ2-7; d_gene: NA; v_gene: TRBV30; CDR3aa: CAWNAGSYEQYF; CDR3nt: TGTGCCTGGAACGCAGGGTCCTACGAGCAGTACTTC
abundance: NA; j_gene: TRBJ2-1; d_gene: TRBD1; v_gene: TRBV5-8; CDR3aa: CASRLNRGPYNEQFF; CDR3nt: TGTGCCAGCAGACTTAACAGGGGGCCCTACAATGAGCAGTTCTTC
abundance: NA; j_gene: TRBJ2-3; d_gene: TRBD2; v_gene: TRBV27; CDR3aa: CASSLTGAGGTQYF; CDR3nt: TGTGCCAGCAGTTTAACCGGGGCGGGAGGGACGCAGTATTTT
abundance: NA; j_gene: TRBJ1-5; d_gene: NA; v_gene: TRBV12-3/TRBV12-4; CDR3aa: CASTFAGSQPQHF; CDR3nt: TGTGCCAGCACCTTCGCGGGGAGTCAGCCCCAGCATTTT
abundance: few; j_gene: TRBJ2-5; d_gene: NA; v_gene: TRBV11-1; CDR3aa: CASSSRSQGLEETQYF; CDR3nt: TGTGCCAGCAGCTCACGTAGTCAGGGTTTGGAAGAGACCCAGTACTTC
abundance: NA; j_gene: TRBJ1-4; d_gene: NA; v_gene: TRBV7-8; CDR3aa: CASSLAGGTYPEKLFF; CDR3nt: TGTGCCAGCAGCTTAGCGGGGGGGACTTACCCTGAAAAACTGTTTTTT
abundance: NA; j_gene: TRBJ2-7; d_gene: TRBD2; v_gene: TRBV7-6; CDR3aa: CASSLGPSGTSYEQYF; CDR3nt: TGTGCCAGCAGCTTAGGTCCTAGCGGGACCTCCTACGAGCAGTACTTC
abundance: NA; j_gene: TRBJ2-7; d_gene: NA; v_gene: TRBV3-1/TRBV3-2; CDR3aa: CASSQGSAEPSYEQYF; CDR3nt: TGTGCCAGCAGCCAAGGTTCGGCGGAGCCCTCCTACGAGCAGTACTTC
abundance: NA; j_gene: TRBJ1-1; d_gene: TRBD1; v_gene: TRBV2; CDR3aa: CASSGGRGQGNTEAFF; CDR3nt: TGTGCCAGCAGTGGCGGTAGGGGACAGGGGAACACTGAAGCTTTCTTT
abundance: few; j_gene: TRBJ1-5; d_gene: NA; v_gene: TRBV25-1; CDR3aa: CASGRAQGCRGNQPQHF; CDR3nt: TGTGCCAGCGGTAGGGCACAGGGTTGTAGGGGCAATCAGCCCCAGCATTTT